Following are 4 T cell receptor beta chains from one sample sequenced in a study of blood T cell repertoires in COVID-19. The table came from immunoSEQ multiplex PCR; TCRdb's copy has only in-frame clones and leaves some out. The repertoire consists of 110,000 to 150,000 clones, with around 82% occurring once and the leading ten covering about 6%. Sample: PBMCs or T cells enriched from blood (not recorded which). The receptors originated from a woman aged 50 to 60 who had recovered from COVID-19.

The chain couples TRBV5-1 to TRBJ1-3; D gene ambiguous. This CDR3 has 17 residues. In germline, CDR1 is SGHRS, CDR2 YFSETQ. The germline V and J ends were trimmed by 4 bases and 4 bases, with 21 bases remaining between them. The CDR3 loop is CASSPGAQLQKGNTIYF. For the CDR3, the DNA is TGCGCCAGCAGCCCCGGTGCCCAACTCCAAAAAGGAAACACCATATATTTT.

The genes are TRBV7-6 and TRBJ2-3; D perhaps matches TRBD1 (5 bases). The CDR3 covers 18 residues. In germline, CDR1 is SGHVS, CDR2 FNYEAQ. V dropped 5 bases and J dropped 0 bases, with 21 bases sitting between them. The chain's CDR3 is CASSTRQTLFSSTDTQYF. DNA of the CDR3: TGTGCCAGCAGCACCCGACAGACCCTATTCTCTAGCACAGATACGCAGTATTTT.

The rearrangement joins TRBV6-5 to TRBJ2-5; 7 nucleotides line up with TRBD1. Looked up from germline, CDR1 is MNHEY and CDR2 is SVGAGI. The V gene end was trimmed by 0 bases and the J gene end by 2 bases; junction bases not matched to a gene: 3. CDR3 length: 15 residues. This CDR3 reads CASSYSTGRQETQYF. The CDR3 region has the DNA TGTGCCAGCAGTTACTCGACAGGGAGACAAGAGACCCAGTACTTC.

The sample holds a few counts of this clone. In DNA form, the CDR3 reads TGTGCCACCGTCCCGGGTACAGGGGGAGAAGCTTTCTTT. It codes for CATVPGTGGEAFF. The chain is built from TRBV24-1 and TRBJ1-1, with TRBD1 identical over 8 bases. This CDR3 has 13 amino acids. Losses at the gene ends were 9 bases for V and 8 bases for J; bases not matched to a gene: 10. In germline, CDR1 is KGHDR, CDR2 SFDVKD.